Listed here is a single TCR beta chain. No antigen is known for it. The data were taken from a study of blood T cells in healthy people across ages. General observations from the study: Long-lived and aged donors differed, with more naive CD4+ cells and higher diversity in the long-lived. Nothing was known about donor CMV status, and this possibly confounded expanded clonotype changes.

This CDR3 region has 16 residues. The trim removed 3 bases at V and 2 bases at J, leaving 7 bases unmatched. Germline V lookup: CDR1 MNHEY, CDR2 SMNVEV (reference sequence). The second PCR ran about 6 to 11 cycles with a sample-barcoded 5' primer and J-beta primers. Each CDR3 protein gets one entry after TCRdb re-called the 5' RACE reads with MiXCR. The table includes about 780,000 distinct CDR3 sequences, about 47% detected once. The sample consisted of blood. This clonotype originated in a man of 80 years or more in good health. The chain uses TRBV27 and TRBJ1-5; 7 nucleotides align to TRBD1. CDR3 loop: CASSFQGVEGNQPQHF. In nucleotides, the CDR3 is TGTGCCAGCAGTTTTCAGGGGGTTGAGGGCAATCAGCCCCAGCATTTT.